The rows below give T cell receptor beta chains drawn from one sample of a study of regulatory T cells in long-lasting Graves disease. A single record per CDR3 protein comes from TCRdb applying MiXCR to the multiplex PCR reads. The table records about 440,000 distinct CDR3 sequences, about a sixth of them present only once. This sample was shared with a second study, whose subject was T cells in Graves' hyperthyroidism and ophthalmopathy.

The sequences come from peripheral blood mononuclear cells (PBMCs), collected at new diagnosis, from a patient treated with antithyroid drugs. The source of these receptors is a woman in her twenties or thirties with Graves disease. CDR3s include the opening cysteine and the closing phenylalanine or tryptophan. The D gene is left open where the match is weak. The size field is filled for only some rows; it gives once, few, many or a size class.

TRBJ2-1 TRBV11-1 many NA CASSLVSRDKQFF TGTGCCAGCAGCTTAGTCAGCAGGGATAAGCAGTTCTTC
TRBJ2-1 TRBV6-1 NA NA CASSLQAGTLNEQFF TGTGCCAGCAGCCTCCAGGCGGGAACCCTGAATGAGCAGTTCTTC
TRBJ2-5 TRBV20-1 many NA CSATVGSYQETQYF TGCAGTGCTACTGTCGGGTCCTACCAAGAGACCCAGTACTTC
TRBJ2-1 TRBV2 few TRBD2 CASRRGLASYNEQFF TGTGCCAGCAGGCGAGGACTAGCGAGCTACAATGAGCAGTTCTTC
TRBJ2-2 TRBV19 NA TRBD1 CASSIRAGGVDTGELFF TGTGCCAGTAGTATACGGGCAGGGGGCGTGGACACCGGGGAGCTGTTTTTT
TRBJ2-1 TRBV3-1 many NA CASSQVTLAHEQFF TGTGCCAGCAGCCAAGTGACGCTAGCTCATGAGCAGTTCTTC
TRBJ2-1 TRBV5-1 NA TRBD2 CARSPSGRNYNEQFF TGCGCCAGGTCGCCTAGCGGGAGGAACTACAATGAGCAGTTCTTC
TRBJ1-3 TRBV12-3/TRBV12-4 many NA CASSFHIQSGNTIYF TGTGCCAGCAGTTTTCATATACAATCTGGAAACACCATATATTTT
TRBJ2-4 TRBV18 NA NA CASSPARAKNIQYF TGTGCCAGCTCACCCGCACGTGCCAAAAACATTCAGTACTTC
TRBJ1-5 TRBV12-3/TRBV12-4 few NA CASSLAGPGNQPQHF TGTGCCAGCAGTTTAGCAGGGCCGGGCAATCAGCCCCAGCATTTT
TRBJ2-7 TRBV20-1 many TRBD2 CSARESGGSYEQYF TGCAGTGCTAGAGAATCCGGGGGGTCCTACGAGCAGTACTTC
TRBJ1-5 TRBV27 many NA CASSLERGTQPQHF TGTGCCAGCAGTTTAGAACGGGGAACTCAGCCCCAGCATTTT
TRBJ1-6 TRBV2 many NA CASNTLGGRRGSPLHF TGTGCCAGCAATACCCTGGGGGGGCGCCGGGGTTCACCCCTCCACTTT
TRBJ2-1 TRBV19 many NA CASTRTFSYNEQFF TGTGCCAGTACCAGGACATTCTCCTACAATGAGCAGTTCTTC
TRBJ2-5 TRBV28 many NA CASRNNVAVKETQYF TGTGCCAGCAGGAACAATGTGGCAGTCAAGGAGACCCAGTACTTC
TRBJ2-7 TRBV10-1 many NA CASNREDAYEQYF TGCGCCAGCAATAGGGAGGATGCCTACGAGCAGTACTTC
TRBJ2-1 TRBV7-9 NA NA CASSLSGEAYYNEQFF TGTGCCAGCAGCTTATCCGGGGAAGCGTACTACAATGAGCAGTTCTTC
TRBJ2-7 TRBV6-2/TRBV6-3 many TRBD1 CASSYSIAGTGPRYF TGTGCCAGCAGTTACTCGATAGCCGGGACAGGGCCGCGGTACTTC
TRBJ2-5 TRBV14 NA NA CASSQPGETQYF TGTGCCAGCAGCCAACCAGGAGAGACCCAGTACTTC